This T cell receptor beta chain was recovered during a study of metastatic and nonmetastatic thyroid tumors. Study context: Thyroid patients, malignant and benign, had repertoires compared across blood and tumor or nodule tissue. Study observations and caveats: A significant increase in TCR beta diversity was reportedly seen in malignant thyroid tumors relative to benign nodules, in blood and tumor.

Only a few counts were recorded for this clone. As yet, its antigen is unknown. Not a single patient had been given any form of treatment at any point before undergoing thyroid surgery. This CDR3 contains 14 residues. V lost 8 bases to trimming and J lost 3 bases, with 13 bases between them. CDR1 MNHNS and CDR2 SASEGT come from the germline V gene. TCRdb re-called clones from the PCR reads using MiXCR. This repertoire shows approximately 30,000 clones, 30% found once; its top ten account for more than 25%. The sequenced sample consisted of blood. The sequence derives from a female donor with papillary thyroid cancer or a benign thyroid nodule (not recorded which). Some clones in this sample may be carry-over from other donors' samples. V gene TRBV6-1 combines with J gene TRBJ2-2; either TRBD1 or TRBD2 may fit D (6 bases each). DNA of the CDR3: TGTGCCAGCGTCCCGGGGGCCTACACCGGGGAGCTGTTTTTT. It codes for CASVPGAYTGELFF.